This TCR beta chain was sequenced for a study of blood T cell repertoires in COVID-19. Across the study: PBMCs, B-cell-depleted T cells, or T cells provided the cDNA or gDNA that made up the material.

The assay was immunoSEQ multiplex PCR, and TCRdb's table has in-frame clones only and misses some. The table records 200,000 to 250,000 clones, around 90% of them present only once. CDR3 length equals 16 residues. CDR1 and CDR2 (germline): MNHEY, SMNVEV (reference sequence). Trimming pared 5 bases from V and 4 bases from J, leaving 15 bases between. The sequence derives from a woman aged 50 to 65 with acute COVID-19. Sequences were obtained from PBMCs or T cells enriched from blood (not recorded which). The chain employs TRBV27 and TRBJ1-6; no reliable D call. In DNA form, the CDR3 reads TGTGCCAGCAGTGCCGCTCGGGGAATTTATAATTCACCCCTCCACTTT. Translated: CASSAARGIYNSPLHF.